This TCR beta chain was identified in a study of T cells in localized non-small cell lung cancer. General study findings and limits: Adjacent lung tissue had a median around 50 of the top 100 clones found in the tumor. Uninvolved adjacent lung had the highest recorded T cell clonality, with tumor below it. In the blood, greater T cell density corresponded to longer overall survival.

For this clone: Antigen unknown.

The germline V and J ends were trimmed by 6 bases and 0 bases, with 15 bases remaining between them. CDR1 is SGHNT and CDR2 is YENEEA in the germline V gene. The CDR3 contains 16 residues. Repertoires were generated with immunoSEQ multiplex PCR, while TCRdb's copy carries only in-frame clones and drops some. The table has approximately 5,200 clones, 45% seen once; the top ten hold under 20%. The input for sequencing was lung tumor tissue, taken before any cancer treatment. V is TRBV11-3 and J is TRBJ1-3, with a weak D call TRBD1 (6 bases). This sequence originates from a man aged 35 to 70 with stage I lung adenocarcinoma. The CDR3 coding sequence is TGTGCCAGCAGATCCTCGGACAGCTACTCTGGAAACACCATATATTTT. Translating it yields CASRSSDSYSGNTIYF.